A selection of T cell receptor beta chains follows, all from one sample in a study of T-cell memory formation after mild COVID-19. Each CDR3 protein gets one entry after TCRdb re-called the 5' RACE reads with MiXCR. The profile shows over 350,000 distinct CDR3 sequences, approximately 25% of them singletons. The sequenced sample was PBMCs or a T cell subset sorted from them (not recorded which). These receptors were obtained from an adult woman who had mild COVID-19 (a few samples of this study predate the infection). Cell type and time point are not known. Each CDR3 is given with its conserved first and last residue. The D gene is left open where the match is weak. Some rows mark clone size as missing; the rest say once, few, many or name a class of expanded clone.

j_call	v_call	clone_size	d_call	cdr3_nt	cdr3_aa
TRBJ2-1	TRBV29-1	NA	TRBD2	TGCAGCGTTGAAGAAGGACTAGCGCATCCCGATGAGCAGTTCTTC	CSVEEGLAHPDEQFF
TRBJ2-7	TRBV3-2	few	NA	TGTGCCAGCCCCCCCGGACAGTTAACCTACGAGCAGTACTTC	CASPPGQLTYEQYF
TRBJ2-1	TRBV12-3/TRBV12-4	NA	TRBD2	TGTGCCAGCAGTCCGGGACTAGCGGGGGGCCTACCCTACAATGAGCAGTTCTTC	CASSPGLAGGLPYNEQFF
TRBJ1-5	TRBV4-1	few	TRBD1	TGCGCCAGCAGCCAAGATTGGGGACAGAGGAATCAGCCCCAGCATTTT	CASSQDWGQRNQPQHF
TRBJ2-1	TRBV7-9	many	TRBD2	TGTGCCAGCATCCCAGAGACATCCCCGGGAGGGCCCGGTGAGCAGTTCTTC	CASIPETSPGGPGEQFF
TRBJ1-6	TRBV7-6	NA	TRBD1	TGTGCCAGCAGCTTAGGAAACAGGGGTACGAATTCACCCCTCAACTTT	CASSLGNRGTNSPLNF
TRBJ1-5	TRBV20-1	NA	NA	TGCAGTGCTAGAGATTCCGGATCCGGTCAGCCCCAGCATTTT	CSARDSGSGQPQHF
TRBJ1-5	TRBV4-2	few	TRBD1	TGTGCCAGCAGCAAAAGAGACAGGGATCAGCCCCAGCATTTT	CASSKRDRDQPQHF
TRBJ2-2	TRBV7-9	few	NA	TGTGCCAGCAGCGCCATGGCTGCCACCGGGGAGCTGTTTTTT	CASSAMAATGELFF
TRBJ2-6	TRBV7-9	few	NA	TGTGCCAGCAGCTTCATTCCCGGACAGCTCTCTGGGGCCAACGTCCTGACTTTC	CASSFIPGQLSGANVLTF
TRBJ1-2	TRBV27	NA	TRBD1	TGTGCCAGCAGTTTCCTATCCGGGACAGGGGCAAACTATGGCTACACCTTC	CASSFLSGTGANYGYTF
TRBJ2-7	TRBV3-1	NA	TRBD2	TGTGCCAGCAGCAGGCTAGCGGGAGGATCCCTTAGCCACGAGCAGTACTTC	CASSRLAGGSLSHEQYF
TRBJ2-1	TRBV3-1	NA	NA	TGTGCCAGCAGCCCCCGAGGTGCCCCCCTATACAATGAGCAGTTCTTC	CASSPRGAPLYNEQFF
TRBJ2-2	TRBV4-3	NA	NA	TGCGCCAGCAGCCAAGGCAGTTTTGAGGGGGAGCTGTTTTTT	CASSQGSFEGELFF
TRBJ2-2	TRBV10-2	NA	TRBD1	TGCGCCAGATCCGGGACAGGGGAAACCGGGGAGCTGTTTTTT	CARSGTGETGELFF
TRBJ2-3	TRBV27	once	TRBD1	TGTGCCAGCAGTTTGAACAGGGGGCATGGTACAGATACGCAGTATTTT	CASSLNRGHGTDTQYF
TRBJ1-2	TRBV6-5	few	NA	TGTGCCAGCAGTTACGAGTCTTATGGGGGAGTGAGTGGCTACACCTTC	CASSYESYGGVSGYTF
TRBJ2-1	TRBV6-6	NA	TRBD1	TGTGCCAGCATTCCACGACAGGGCCCCGGCTCGAGCTCCTACAATGAGCAGTTCTTC	CASIPRQGPGSSSYNEQFF
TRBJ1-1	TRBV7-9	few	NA	TGTGCCAGCAGCATCATCCGTAAGGGGGGGAACACTGAAGCTTTCTTT	CASSIIRKGGNTEAFF
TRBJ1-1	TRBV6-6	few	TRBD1	TGTGCCAGCAGTAAACAGGGGAGTTGGACTGAAGCTTTCTTT	CASSKQGSWTEAFF
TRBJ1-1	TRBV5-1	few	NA	TGCGCCAGCAGCCGATACTCCGCAGGGGTGCCTGAAGCTTTCTTT	CASSRYSAGVPEAFF
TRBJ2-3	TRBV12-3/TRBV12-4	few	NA	TGTGCCAGCAGCCTGGGGACAATAGATACGCAGTATTTT	CASSLGTIDTQYF
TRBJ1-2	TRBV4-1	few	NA	TGCGCCAGCAGCCCTCCGGGCCGCGGGGCGACAGGCTACACCTTC	CASSPPGRGATGYTF
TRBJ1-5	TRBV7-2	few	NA	TGTGCCAGCAGCTCTGATCTAACAGACTATAGCAATCAGCCCCAGCATTTT	CASSSDLTDYSNQPQHF
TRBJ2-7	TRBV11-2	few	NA	TGTGCCAGCAGCGACGATCCGGGGGCGATCTACGAGCAGTACTTC	CASSDDPGAIYEQYF
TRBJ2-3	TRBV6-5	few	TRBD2	TGTGCCAGCAGTTCCTATGGACTAGCGGGGCCCCATGATACGCAGTATTTT	CASSSYGLAGPHDTQYF